Shown below are 29 T cell receptor beta chains from a single sample sequenced in a study of response to subunit inactivated influenza vaccine. MiXCR, run by TCRdb on the RT-PCR reads, gives a single entry per CDR3 protein. The sample records around 790,000 distinct CDR3 sequences, 20% to 25% being singletons. This sample comprised PBMCs from blood, obtained more than 4 days after vaccination. Receptors were obtained from a man aged 45-60 years who received an inactivated influenza vaccine.

This clonotype has only a few counts. The J gene is TRBJ2-2, the V gene TRBV20-1; TRBD2 matches 14 bases. Germline values: CDR1 DFQATT, CDR2 SNEGSKA (reference sequence). This CDR3 is built from 14 residues. J gave up 6 bases and V 8 bases, and 5 bases lay outside the gene matches. The chain's CDR3 is CSSTSGGAAGELFF. The CDR3 DNA reads as TGCAGTTCGACTAGCGGGGGGGCAGCCGGGGAGCTGTTTTTT.

This clonotype was counted a few times. The chain couples TRBV6-2 or TRBV6-3 to TRBJ2-5, with TRBD2 matching 10 bases. CDR3 length equals 21 residues. Germline trimming cut 1 base from V and 2 bases from J; bases unmatched to any gene: 19. The V gene's germline CDR1 is MNHEY and CDR2 SVGEGT. Written as DNA, the CDR3 is TGTGCCAGCAGTTACTATAGGACGTTGGTTACCGGGACTAGCGAGCAAGAGACCCAGTACTTC. Translated, it gives CASSYYRTLVTGTSEQETQYF.

This chain uses TRBV7-9 with TRBJ2-7; D not resolved. The germline CDR1 and CDR2 sequences are SEHNR and FQNEAQ (reference sequence). There are 12 residues in the CDR3. V was pared by 4 bases and J by 6 bases, with 10 bases between. The CDR3 DNA is TGTGCCAGCAGCTCATGGGATCCCGAGCAGTACTTC. Its protein is CASSSWDPEQYF.

This clonotype was observed a handful of times. This chain connects TRBV20-1 to TRBJ2-5; no definite D call. Per germline, CDR1 DFQATT and CDR2 SNEGSKA (reference sequence). Trimming left V 6 bases short and J 2 bases short, with 10 bases between. The CDR3 runs 12 residues. The CDR3 reads CSAPAGQETQYF. CDR3 DNA sequence: TGCAGTGCCCCCGCTGGTCAAGAGACCCAGTACTTC.

The chain is built from TRBV12-3 or TRBV12-4 and TRBJ2-7, with D perhaps TRBD1 or TRBD2 (5 bases each). The CDR3 contains 13 residues. Trimming removed 10 bases from V and 1 base from J, with 14 bases in between. CDR3 protein: CATWGPPSYEQYF. For the CDR3, the DNA is TGTGCCACATGGGGACCCCCGTCCTACGAGCAGTACTTC.

The chain carries TRBV12-3 or TRBV12-4 and TRBJ2-7, with TRBD2 matching over 8 bases. V lost 3 bases to trimming and J lost 5 bases; unmatched junction nucleotides: 9. The length of the CDR3 is 15 residues. The CDR3 region is CASSFARLAYNEQYF. DNA for the CDR3: TGTGCCAGCAGTTTCGCTAGACTAGCGTATAACGAGCAGTACTTC.

The gene calls are TRBV24-1 and TRBJ2-5, with D hard to call. This CDR3 region has 11 residues. V lost 4 bases to trimming and J lost 6 bases, with 5 bases between them. Germline-derived CDR1 and CDR2 are KGHDR and SFDVKD. As DNA, the CDR3 is TGTGCCACCAGTGACGTCCAGACCCAGTACTTC. Translating gives CATSDVQTQYF.

This chain connects TRBV27 to TRBJ2-7; TRBD2 matches 11 bases. This CDR3 is built from 16 residues. J was trimmed by 0 bases and V by 5 bases; bases with no gene match: 6. CDR1 and CDR2 (germline): MNHEY, SMNVEV (reference sequence). The CDR3 region has the DNA TGTGCCAGCAGTGCCGCCGGGACTAGCGGCTCCTACGAGCAGTACTTC. Residues: CASSAAGTSGSYEQYF.

This clonotype occurred a few times. The chain is built from TRBV5-5 and TRBJ1-5, with a possible D match to TRBD1 (6 bases). From germline, CDR1 is SGHKS and CDR2 YYEKEE (reference sequence). CDR3 length: 16 amino acids. The ends were cut back, 0 bases at V and 1 base at J, with 11 bases in the middle. The CDR3 loop is CASSLDGGGSNQPQHF. The CDR3 DNA reads TGTGCCAGCAGCTTGGATGGAGGGGGGAGCAATCAGCCCCAGCATTTT.

The V and J genes are TRBV12-3 or TRBV12-4 and TRBJ2-4; the D is unclear. Trimming cost V 6 bases and J 1 base, with 19 bases left between them. The length of the CDR3 is 17 residues. CDR3 nucleotides: TGTGCCAGCAGAGACGGGTTCTCTCATGGGGCCAAAAACATTCAGTACTTC. The encoded protein is CASRDGFSHGAKNIQYF.

The gene calls are TRBV10-3 and TRBJ2-7, with 9 bases fitting TRBD1. The CDR3 covers 13 residues. V lost 3 bases, J lost 6 bases, and 3 bases stayed unmatched. Germline CDR1 reads ENHRY; CDR2 reads SYGVKD. The CDR3 region is CAISEQGAREQYF. In nucleotides, the CDR3 is TGTGCCATCAGTGAACAGGGGGCCCGCGAGCAGTACTTC.

This clonotype has at least ten counts. The chain joins TRBV5-6 to TRBJ2-7; the D gene is possibly TRBD1 (5 bases). CDR3 length: 14 amino acids. Germline lookup yields CDR1 SGHDT and CDR2 YYEEEE. V lost 4 bases and J lost 4, with 15 bases in between. The chain's CDR3 is CASSPMNRMYEQYF. Written as DNA, the CDR3 is TGTGCCAGCAGCCCGATGAACAGGATGTACGAGCAGTACTTC. Full variable domain (missing parts from reference TRBV5-6 and TRBJ2-7): DAGVTQSPTHLIKTRGQQVTLRCSPKSGHDTVSWYQQALGQGPQFIFQYYEEEERQRGNFPDRFSGHQFPNYSSELNVNALLLGDSALYLCASSPMNRMYEQYFGPGTRLTVT.

The rearrangement links TRBV12-3 or TRBV12-4 to TRBJ2-4; D may be TRBD1 (6 bases). The CDR3 sequence is 14 residues long. Trimming cost V 3 bases and J 4 bases, with 10 bases left between them. As DNA, the CDR3 is TGTGCCAGCAGTTTTTCGGACAGTAAAAACATTCAGTACTTC. It encodes CASSFSDSKNIQYF.

A few counts support this clonotype. CDR3 DNA sequence: TGCAGCGTTGAAGAGGGCAGGGACGCAAAAGCTTTCTTT. Amino acid sequence: CSVEEGRDAKAFF. This chain connects TRBV29-1 to TRBJ1-1; a weak D match, TRBD1 (5 bases). Germline assignment: CDR1 SQVTM and CDR2 ANQGSEA. The CDR3 is 13 amino acids. V lost 0 bases to trimming and J lost 9 bases, with 14 bases between them.

The chain has TRBV6-2 or TRBV6-3 and TRBJ2-7; a possible D gene is TRBD1 (5 bases). Trimming left V 5 bases short and J 2 bases short, with 16 bases between. The length of the CDR3 is 15 residues. Germline loops: CDR1 MNHEY, CDR2 SVGEGT. The CDR3, as DNA: TGTGCCAGCAGTGACCTCACAGGAGCGACCTACGAGCAGTACTTC. Translating it yields CASSDLTGATYEQYF.

The chain couples TRBV10-3 to TRBJ1-1; D not resolved. Germline loops: CDR1 ENHRY, CDR2 SYGVKD. The CDR3 has 13 amino acids. With 4 bases removed from V and 1 base from J, the gap between germline ends came to 7 bases. This CDR3 reads CAISVDGNTEAFF. In DNA, the CDR3 is TGTGCCATCAGTGTAGACGGGAACACTGAAGCTTTCTTT.

The gene calls are TRBV5-6 and TRBJ2-7; D is unresolved. The CDR3 totals 13 residues. Looked up from germline, CDR1 is SGHDT and CDR2 is YYEEEE. The ends were cut back, 4 bases at V and 3 bases at J, with 11 bases in the middle. The CDR3 region is CASSPSSDYEQYF. The CDR3 coding sequence is TGTGCCAGCAGCCCCAGTTCAGACTACGAGCAGTACTTC.

Notes on this clonotype: One junction end disagrees with the germline gene, perhaps due to a read error. The chain has TRBV4-3 and TRBJ2-1, with 9 bases fitting TRBD1. CDR3 size: 15 residues. Germline CDR1 and CDR2: LGHNA and YSLEER. This CDR3 reads CASSQDRGTYNEQIF. DNA of the CDR3: TGCGCCAGCAGCCAGGACAGGGGAACCTACAATGAGCAGATCTTC.

In its sample, this clonotype was seen many times. This chain uses TRBV5-1 with TRBJ2-3; D remains ambiguous. The V end lost 4 bases, the J end lost 2 bases, and 11 bases lay between the germline ends. Germline CDR1 is SGHRS and CDR2 is YFSETQ. This CDR3 region has 14 residues. The CDR3 loop is CASSEGLSTDTQYF. CDR3 sequence (DNA): TGCGCCAGCAGCGAAGGGTTATCCACAGATACGCAGTATTTT. The complete variable domain, with remaining parts taken from reference TRBV5-1 and TRBJ2-3, reads KAGVTQTPRYLIKTRGQQVTLSCSPISGHRSVSWYQQTPGQGLQFLFEYFSETQRNKGNFPGRFSGRQFSNSRSEMNVSTLELGDSALYLCASSEGLSTDTQYFGPGTRLTVL.

This sequence joins TRBV29-1 and TRBJ2-6; D not certain. CDR3 length: 13 residues. Per the germline V gene, CDR1 is SQVTM and CDR2 is ANQGSEA. The V and J ends lost 6 bases and 4 bases respectively, with 10 bases between them. Written as DNA, the CDR3 is TGCAGCGTCACAAGGTTGGGGGCCAACGTCCTGACTTTC. This translates into CSVTRLGANVLTF.

The table lists this clonotype with a few counts. The chain couples TRBV6-6 to TRBJ1-5; 8 bases are a match to TRBD1. With V trimmed by 8 bases and J by 7 bases, 7 bases remained unmatched. The CDR3 has 13 residues. The germline V gene has CDR1 MNHNY and CDR2 SVGAGI (reference sequence). CDR3 sequence (DNA): TGTGCCAGCGGAATCCAGGGGGCGCAGCCCCAGCATTTT. Residues: CASGIQGAQPQHF.

V gene TRBV20-1 combines with J gene TRBJ2-5, with D perhaps TRBD1 (6 bases). In germline, CDR1 is DFQATT, CDR2 SNEGSKA (reference sequence). CDR3 length equals 15 residues. Deletions cut 0 bases from V and 1 base from J, with 12 bases between. The DNA of the CDR3 is TGCAGTGCTAGAGATCCGGGACACCCCCAAGAGACCCAGTACTTC. This encodes CSARDPGHPQETQYF.

The V and J genes are TRBV28 and TRBJ1-2; D not certain. V lost 6 bases and J 1 base, leaving 21 bases between the germline ends. The CDR3 length is 17 residues. The germline V gene has CDR1 MDHEN and CDR2 SYDVKM. As DNA, the CDR3 is TGTGCCAGCAGCCCCGTGTCAGGAACCAACCTTAACTATGGCTACACCTTC. This sequence encodes CASSPVSGTNLNYGYTF.

This clonotype was seen only a few times. The CDR3 DNA reads TGCAGTGCTAGACCCTCGATCACAGATACGCAGTATTTT. Protein: CSARPSITDTQYF. The chain uses TRBV20-1 and TRBJ2-3; D gene ambiguous. The CDR3 runs to 13 residues. Germline V gene data show CDR1 as DFQATT and CDR2 as SNEGSKA (reference sequence). V lost 2 bases and J lost 2, with 8 bases in between.

This clonotype was detected a few times. The chain links TRBV12-3 or TRBV12-4 to TRBJ2-5; D perhaps matches TRBD1 (6 bases). There are 14 residues in the CDR3. The V and J ends lost 5 bases and 4 bases respectively, with 14 bases between them. The CDR3 sequence: CASSVNRVTETQYF. The CDR3 DNA reads as TGTGCCAGCAGTGTTAACAGGGTAACAGAGACCCAGTACTTC.

This chain uses TRBV20-1 with TRBJ2-1, with a tentative D call TRBD2 (6 bases). The CDR3 is 15 amino acids. V was trimmed by 0 bases and J by 5 bases, leaving 14 bases between them. CDR1 and CDR2 (germline): DFQATT, SNEGSKA (reference sequence). Here the CDR3 reads CSARETGEYNNEQFF. CDR3 in DNA: TGCAGTGCTAGAGAAACGGGAGAGTATAACAATGAGCAGTTCTTC.

This clonotype showed up just a few times. This chain links TRBV12-3 or TRBV12-4 with TRBJ2-2; TRBD2 might be the D (6 bases). Trimming removed 7 bases at V and 2 bases at J, with 11 bases between. CDR3 length equals 14 residues. The CDR3 DNA sequence: TGTGCCAGCAAGCCGGGACTCAACACCGGGGAGCTGTTTTTT. Translation: CASKPGLNTGELFF.

This clonotype occurred a few times. The chain recombines TRBV20-1 with TRBJ2-5; 8 bases line up with TRBD2. Germline trimming cut 5 bases from V and 5 bases from J; bases unmatched to any gene: 4. The length of the CDR3 is 12 residues. CDR1 DFQATT and CDR2 SNEGSKA come from the germline V gene (reference sequence). Here the CDR3 reads CSAFSGAETQYF. DNA for the CDR3: TGCAGTGCTTTTAGCGGGGCCGAGACCCAGTACTTC.

This clonotype was seen ten or more times. CDR3 coding DNA: TGTGCCAGCAGCTTAAGGGGACAGGGTAGTGAGCAGTACTTC. Translating gives CASSLRGQGSEQYF. The chain links TRBV7-2 to TRBJ2-7; TRBD1 agrees at 9 bases. Per germline, CDR1 SGHTA and CDR2 FQGNSA. Trimming removed 2 bases from V and 7 bases from J; junction bases left unmatched: 6. This CDR3 region has 14 residues.